The 11 T cell receptor beta chains reported below all come from one sample, sequenced in a study of T cells in pancreatic ductal adenocarcinoma (dated by TCRdb to the late 2010s). The pancreatic ductal adenocarcinoma patients who were selected had gone through surgery without receiving any neoadjuvant therapy. Receptor libraries were prepared by the immunoSEQ multiplex PCR assay. Entries here come from immuneACCESS through TCRdb and include only in-frame sequences with V and J called. Some clones fail to appear in such tables; in the studies checked, an unresolved V gene covers under half of the shortfall, and the cause of the remainder is unknown. This sample has approximately 19,000 clones in its table, and approximately 91% of those were observed once. The biggest ten clones account for almost 0.95% of the sample. Sequenced: PBMCs. These receptors came from a human donor with pancreatic ductal adenocarcinoma.

This clone was recorded once. The rearrangement links TRBV29-1 to TRBJ1-1; 8 positions agree with TRBD1. Germline values: CDR1 SQVTM, CDR2 ANQGSEA. With V trimmed by 7 bases and J by 9 bases, 13 bases remained unmatched. The CDR3 runs to 13 residues. CDR3 DNA: TGCAGCGCCACCCTTCTGGACAGGGAACAAGCTTTCTTT. Translating it yields CSATLLDREQAFF.

J is TRBJ2-7 and V is TRBV5-5; a possible D gene is TRBD1 (5 bases). The CDR3 extends over 15 amino acids. Germline V gene sequence: CDR1 SGHKS, CDR2 YYEKEE (reference sequence). Trimming stripped 4 bases from V and 3 bases from J, with 17 bases between. CDR3 sequence (DNA): TGTGCCAGCAGCCCGAGGCAGGGTTTCGACTACGAGCAGTACTTC. Amino acids: CASSPRQGFDYEQYF.

The gene calls are TRBV27 and TRBJ2-2, with TRBD1 identical over 7 bases. This CDR3 is built from 17 residues. V lost 3 bases, J lost 4 bases, and 11 bases stayed unmatched. Germline CDR1 is MNHEY and CDR2 is SMNVEV (reference sequence). The CDR3 reads CASSLGQWGMSTGELFF. The CDR3 nucleotides are TGTGCCAGCAGTTTGGGACAGTGGGGAATGTCCACCGGGGAGCTGTTTTTT.

The J gene is TRBJ1-1, the V gene TRBV29-1, with D possibly matching TRBD1 (5 bases). Germline CDR1 is SQVTM and CDR2 is ANQGSEA. Trimming stripped 6 bases from V and 4 bases from J, with 21 bases between. This CDR3 has 15 residues. The CDR3 loop is CSVARVGGVGTEAFF. CDR3 nucleotide sequence: TGCAGCGTCGCACGTGTGGGGGGAGTTGGCACTGAAGCTTTCTTT.

This chain uses TRBV6-6 with TRBJ1-5, with 8 bases matching TRBD1. The J segment lost 3 bases and the V segment lost 4 bases, leaving 8 bases of the junction unmatched. This CDR3 comprises 16 residues. Germline CDR1 and CDR2: MNHNY and SVGAGI (reference sequence). The CDR3 DNA is TGTGCCAGCAGTTCGACAGGGGTCGGGTTCAATCAGCCCCAGCATTTT. Residues: CASSSTGVGFNQPQHF.

V is TRBV5-6 and J is TRBJ1-4; 7 bases fit TRBD1. Looked up from germline, CDR1 is SGHDT and CDR2 is YYEEEE. V lost 4 bases to trimming and J lost 6 bases; unmatched junction nucleotides: 6. CDR3 length: 14 residues. This CDR3 is CASSRGQKHEKLFF. For the CDR3, the DNA is TGTGCCAGCAGCCGGGGACAGAAGCATGAAAAACTGTTTTTT.

This clone showed up just once. The gene calls are TRBV9 and TRBJ1-1, with D hard to call. The V end was cut by 2 bases, the J end by 0 bases, with 5 bases between. The CDR3 has 13 amino acids. CDR1 and CDR2 (germline): SGDLS, YYNGEE. CDR3 coding DNA: TGTGCCAGCAGCGTTTATATGAACACTGAAGCTTTCTTT. The encoded protein is CASSVYMNTEAFF.

The chain combines TRBV6-1 with TRBJ1-1; 7 bases agree with TRBD1. CDR1 MNHNS and CDR2 SASEGT come from the germline V gene. The CDR3 length is 13 residues. CDR3 DNA: TGTGCAACCCAGTCCAGGGGGGTAACTGAAGCTTTCTTT. Protein: CATQSRGVTEAFF.

CDR3 sequence reads: CASKEGKDEQFF. The DNA of the CDR3 is TGTGCCAGCAAGGAGGGAAAGGATGAGCAGTTCTTC. The V call is TRBV2, the J call TRBJ2-1, with D possibly TRBD2 on 6 matching bases. In germline, CDR1 is SNHLY, CDR2 FYNNEI. V lost 7 bases to trimming and J lost 8 bases, with 12 bases between them. This CDR3 has 12 residues.

The table lists this clone with a few counts. The genes are TRBV9 and TRBJ2-3; D is perhaps TRBD2 (6 bases). The ends were cut back, 0 bases at V and 6 bases at J, with 8 bases in the middle. CDR3 length: 13 residues. Germline CDR1 SGDLS, CDR2 YYNGEE. CDR3 nucleotide sequence: TGTGCCAGCAGCGTAGGGGGGGAGGATACGCAGTATTTT. It yields the protein CASSVGGEDTQYF.

The chain carries TRBV28 and TRBJ2-1, with 10 bases lining up with TRBD1. This CDR3 has 15 residues. V lost 6 bases, J lost 6 bases, and 8 bases stayed unmatched. Germline-derived CDR1 and CDR2 are MDHEN and SYDVKM. The CDR3 loop is CASSLRDRGLNEQFF. CDR3 in DNA: TGTGCCAGCAGCCTCCGGGACAGGGGCCTCAATGAGCAGTTCTTC.